This TCR beta chain was identified during a study of blood T cell repertoires in COVID-19. This clone was recorded at least ten times. The CDR3 length is 13 residues. The germline V gene has CDR1 SGHNT and CDR2 YYREEE (reference sequence). With V trimmed by 5 bases and J by 7 bases, 6 bases remained unmatched. Residents of about two dozen US areas, aged about 18 to 95 years, made up the participants. Symptom resolution, clearance, or two negative PCRs marked the recovered donors of Cohort 3. The table came from immunoSEQ multiplex PCR; TCRdb's copy has only in-frame clones and leaves some out. The sample contains roughly 290,000 clones, 75% to 90% of which appear only once.

This sequence was found in a man younger than 40 who had recovered from COVID-19. Sequenced input: PBMCs or T cells enriched from blood (not recorded which). The chain employs TRBV5-4 and TRBJ2-1, with 7 bases identical to TRBD2. This chain's CDR3 is CASRRGVGNEQFF. CDR3 coding DNA: TGTGCCAGCAGACGGGGGGTAGGGAATGAGCAGTTCTTC.